Listed below are T cell receptor beta chains from one sample, sequenced in a study of Tregs in tolerant kidney transplant recipients. Only in-frame clones appear in the TCRdb table, and some are missing; sequencing was by immunoSEQ multiplex PCR. The sample has 40,000 to 50,000 clones; around 90% are singletons. Sequenced sample: Tregs from blood. The origin of the receptors is a human donor in good health. CDR3s include the opening cysteine and the closing phenylalanine or tryptophan. The D gene is left open where the match is weak. Clone size is shown for a subset of rows, as once, few, many or a class of expanded clone.

cdr3_length d_call j_call v_call clone_size cdr3_aa cdr3_nt
13 TRBD2 TRBJ2-1 TRBV30 . CANGGLAGVRQFF TGTGCCAATGGAGGGCTAGCGGGAGTACGTCAGTTCTTC
13 TRBD1 TRBJ1-1 TRBV5-1 . CASSLGQGAEAFF TGCGCCAGCAGCTTGGGACAGGGTGCTGAAGCTTTCTTT
15 . TRBJ1-4 TRBV18 . CASSPALGSNEKLFF TGTGCCAGCTCACCCGCGCTCGGTTCTAATGAAAAACTGTTTTTT
15 . TRBJ2-7 TRBV18 once CASSPRAGDSYEQYF TGTGCCAGCTCACCACGCGCCGGGGACTCCTACGAGCAGTACTTC
13 . TRBJ2-7 TRBV18 . CASSAGLGYEQYF TGTGCCAGCTCAGCAGGGCTTGGCTACGAGCAGTACTTC
14 . TRBJ1-1 TRBV5-3 . CARSLTQPNTEAFF TGTGCCAGAAGCTTGACCCAGCCGAACACTGAAGCTTTCTTT
12 . TRBJ1-1 TRBV25-1 . CASRRYNTEAFF TGTGCCAGCAGAAGGTATAACACTGAAGCTTTCTTT
14 . TRBJ1-1 TRBV5-8 few CASSWRGRGTEAFF TGTGCCAGCAGCTGGCGGGGGCGAGGCACTGAAGCTTTCTTT
17 . TRBJ1-2 TRBV19 . CASSIVPSRQDPYGYTF TGTGCCAGTAGTATAGTCCCCTCCAGACAGGACCCCTATGGCTACACCTTC
16 . TRBJ1-3 TRBV15 . CATSRDSNRVGNTIYF TGTGCCACCAGCAGAGATTCAAACAGGGTTGGAAACACCATATATTTT
16 . TRBJ2-2 TRBV7-6 . CASSLVRAVKIGELFF TGTGCCAGCAGCTTAGTAAGGGCCGTTAAAATCGGGGAGCTGTTTTTT
16 TRBD1 TRBJ2-3 TRBV29-1 . CSVAGRAGGLADTQYF TGCAGCGTTGCTGGTCGGGCAGGGGGCTTGGCAGATACGCAGTATTTT
15 . TRBJ1-6 TRBV11-2 . CASSLEAGGYSPLHF TGTGCCAGCAGCTTAGAAGCGGGGGGCTATTCACCCCTCCACTTT
18 TRBD2 TRBJ2-1 TRBV7-7 . CASSPRPPSGSSYNEQFF TGTGCCAGCAGCCCTCGGCCGCCTAGCGGGAGCTCCTACAATGAGCAGTTCTTC
15 TRBD2 TRBJ2-5 TRBV14 . CASSLGLANSKTQYF TGTGCCAGCAGCCTGGGACTAGCGAACTCGAAGACCCAGTACTTC
16 . TRBJ1-6 TRBV5-4 once CASSLAWAGVNSPLHF TGTGCCAGCAGCTTGGCCTGGGCAGGGGTTAATTCACCCCTCCACTTT
13 TRBD1 TRBJ1-2 TRBV7-3 . CASSQDRGYGYTF TGTGCCAGCAGCCAGGACAGGGGTTATGGCTACACCTTC
14 . TRBJ1-5 TRBV6-6 once CASSKGVLGQPQHF TGTGCCAGCAGTAAAGGGGTTCTGGGTCAGCCCCAGCATTTT
15 . TRBJ2-1 TRBV11-2 . CASSLGGADNNEQFF TGTGCCAGCAGCCTCGGAGGGGCAGACAACAATGAGCAGTTCTTC
13 . TRBJ1-3 TRBV2 . CASSQRSGNTIYF TGTGCCAGCAGCCAACGATCTGGAAACACCATATATTTT
17 TRBD1 TRBJ2-2 TRBV5-1 once CASSPLPRQGGTGELFF TGCGCCAGCAGCCCTCTCCCCCGACAGGGGGGGACCGGGGAGCTGTTTTTT
15 TRBD1 TRBJ2-1 TRBV2 . CASSHRDRGLGEQFF TGTGCCAGCAGTCACCGGGACAGGGGTTTAGGAGAGCAGTTCTTC
16 . TRBJ2-3 TRBV19 . CASSMQGRSWTDTQYF TGTGCCAGTAGTATGCAGGGTCGGAGTTGGACAGATACGCAGTATTTT
14 . TRBJ1-2 TRBV5-4 . CASSLRGAQGSYTF TGTGCCAGCAGCTTGCGGGGGGCCCAGGGGAGCTACACCTTC
19 TRBD2 TRBJ2-7 TRBV19 . CASSIDPRGLAGGSCEQYF TGTGCCAGTAGTATAGATCCGAGGGGACTAGCGGGAGGAAGTTGCGAGCAGTACTTC
14 . TRBJ2-3 TRBV5-1 . CASSLDGGIDTQYF TGCGCCAGCAGCTTGGACGGGGGTATAGATACGCAGTATTTT
14 . TRBJ2-5 TRBV7-9 . CASSFTRDQETQYF TGTGCCAGCAGCTTTACACGGGACCAAGAGACCCAGTACTTC
16 . TRBJ1-6 TRBV5-1 . CASSPGSGAYNSPLHF TGCGCCAGCAGCCCAGGGTCGGGTGCCTATAATTCACCCCTCCACTTT
14 . TRBJ1-2 TRBV9 . CASSGPGQIYGYTF TGTGCCAGCAGCGGCCCCGGACAGATCTATGGCTACACCTTC
18 TRBD2 TRBJ2-5 TRBV10-3 . CAISDWGLAGGPQETQYF TGTGCCATCAGTGACTGGGGACTAGCGGGGGGGCCCCAAGAGACCCAGTACTTC
14 . TRBJ2-7 TRBV7-9 . CASSLVGWGYEQYF TGTGCCAGCAGCTTAGTAGGATGGGGTTACGAGCAGTACTTC
15 . TRBJ1-3 TRBV30 . CAWTDRGRLGNTIYF TGTGCCTGGACCGACCGGGGCAGGCTCGGAAACACCATATATTTT
12 TRBD1 TRBJ2-5 TRBV7-9 . CASSTGQKIEYF TGTGCCAGCAGCACGGGACAGAAGATCGAGTACTTC
15 TRBD1 TRBJ2-1 TRBV7-6 . CASSLGGFLYNEQFF TGTGCCAGCAGCCTAGGGGGCTTCCTTTACAATGAGCAGTTCTTC
17 TRBD1 TRBJ1-6 TRBV18 . CASSSGQGPIYNSPLHF TGTGCCAGCTCATCTGGACAGGGCCCAATTTATAATTCACCCCTCCACTTT
16 . TRBJ1-1 TRBV21-1 . CASSKWTGVGCTEAFF TGTGCCAGCAGCAAATGGACAGGGGTGGGGTGCACTGAAGCTTTCTTT
16 . TRBJ1-3 TRBV5-4 . CASSLNAGVSGNTIYF TGTGCCAGCAGCTTGAATGCGGGAGTATCTGGAAACACCATATATTTT
10 . TRBJ2-3 TRBV30 few CAWGGYTQYF TGTGCCTGGGGGGGGTATACGCAGTATTTT
15 . TRBJ1-3 TRBV5-1 . CASSLDSGSGNTIYF TGCGCCAGCAGCTTGGACAGTGGCTCTGGAAACACCATATATTTT
14 . TRBJ1-4 TRBV29-1 . CSARTGTTNEKLFF TGCAGCGCAAGGACCGGGACAACTAATGAAAAACTGTTTTTT
18 TRBD2 TRBJ2-1 TRBV4-1 . CASSQSLGRAGGYNEQFF TGCGCCAGCAGCCAATCCCTCGGGAGAGCGGGAGGGTACAATGAGCAGTTCTTC
14 . TRBJ1-5 TRBV5-6 . CASSLTGGEEPQHF TGTGCCAGCAGCTTGACGGGGGGCGAGGAGCCCCAGCATTTT
15 TRBD2 TRBJ2-7 TRBV6-1 . CASRFVLAGGYEQYF TGTGCCAGCAGATTCGTACTAGCGGGGGGGTACGAGCAGTACTTC
15 TRBD1 TRBJ1-4 TRBV5-1 . CASSLAGTGVEKLFF TGCGCCAGCAGCTTGGCCGGGACAGGGGTTGAAAAACTGTTTTTT
18 TRBD2 TRBJ2-4 TRBV6-4 . CASRSGTIPTIQKNIQYF TGTGCCAGCAGGTCCGGGACTATACCAACTATTCAAAAAAACATTCAGTACTTC
16 TRBD1 TRBJ1-1 TRBV4-1 . CASSRGQGRMNTEAFF TGCGCCAGCAGCCGCGGACAGGGCAGGATGAACACTGAAGCTTTCTTT
13 . TRBJ2-3 TRBV11-3 . CASSLEAPDTQYF TGTGCCAGCAGCTTAGAAGCGCCAGATACGCAGTATTTT
14 TRBD1 TRBJ1-3 TRBV9 . CASNRGTSGNTIYF TGTGCCAGCAACAGGGGTACGAGTGGAAACACCATATATTTT
15 . TRBJ2-7 TRBV2 . CASSARGWGNYEQYF TGTGCCAGCAGTGCACGTGGGTGGGGGAACTACGAGCAGTACTTC
12 . TRBJ2-1 TRBV29-1 . CSVRGAANEQFF TGCAGCGTTAGGGGGGCAGCGAATGAGCAGTTCTTC
16 TRBD2 TRBJ2-7 TRBV10-3 few CAISDPGLADSYEQYF TGTGCCATCAGTGACCCGGGACTAGCGGACTCCTACGAGCAGTACTTC
15 . TRBJ2-1 TRBV19 once CASSGWTLGGNEQFF TGTGCCAGTAGCGGGTGGACCTTAGGGGGCAATGAGCAGTTCTTC
14 TRBD1 TRBJ2-3 TRBV6-1 . CASIISGTADTQYF TGTGCCAGCATAATCTCCGGGACAGCAGATACGCAGTATTTT
15 . TRBJ1-1 TRBV6-6 . CASSPSGGMNTEAFF TGTGCCAGCAGTCCCAGCGGAGGCATGAACACTGAAGCTTTCTTT